This T cell receptor beta chain was captured in a study of blood T cell repertoires in COVID-19. V shed 3 bases and J 2 bases; nucleotides not matched to a gene: 2. Germline lookup yields CDR1 SGDLS and CDR2 YYNGEE. The CDR3 consists of 14 residues. In the case of this clone: The sample carries other DNA sequences with the same CDR3.

As originally analysed: Amplification from reference gene primers served as the basis for estimated nucleated cell counts. Data came from immunoSEQ multiplex PCR; TCRdb stores just in-frame clones and leaves some out. The V and J calls and clone size were taken over from that table, and D and trimming were inferred from the DNA. The sample has 200,000 to 250,000 clones; about 80% are singletons. This TCR derives from a woman aged 45-59 years with acute or convalescent COVID-19. Sequences were obtained from peripheral blood. The chain joins TRBV9 to TRBJ1-2; 9 nucleotides agree with TRBD1. The CDR3 DNA follows: TGTGCCAGCAGCGCTGGACAGGGGAACTATGGCTACACCTTC. Its translation is CASSAGQGNYGYTF.